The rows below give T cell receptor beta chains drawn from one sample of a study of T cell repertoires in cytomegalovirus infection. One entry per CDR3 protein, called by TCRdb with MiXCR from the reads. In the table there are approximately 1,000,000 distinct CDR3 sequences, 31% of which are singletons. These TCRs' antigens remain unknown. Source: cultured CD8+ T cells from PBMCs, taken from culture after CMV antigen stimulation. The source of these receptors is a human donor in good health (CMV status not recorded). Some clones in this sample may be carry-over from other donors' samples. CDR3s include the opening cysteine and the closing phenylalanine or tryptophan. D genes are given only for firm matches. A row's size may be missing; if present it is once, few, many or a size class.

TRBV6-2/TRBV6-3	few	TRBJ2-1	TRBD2	CASSPGGGPYEQFF	TGTGCCAGCTCCCCCGGGGGGGGGCCCTATGAGCAGTTCTTC
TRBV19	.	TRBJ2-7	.	CASSPRTTGQDYEQYF	TGTGCCAGTAGTCCTAGGACTACAGGACAGGACTACGAGCAGTACTTC
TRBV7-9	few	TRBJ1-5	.	CASSSVHAGYSNQPQHF	TGTGCCAGCAGCTCTGTGCACGCGGGGTATAGCAATCAGCCCCAGCATTTT
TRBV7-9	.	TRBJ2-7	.	CASSLQDRYYEQYF	TGTGCCAGCAGCTTGCAGGACAGATACTACGAGCAGTACTTC
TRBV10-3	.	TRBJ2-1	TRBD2	CAISESAAGDHNEQFF	TGTGCCATCAGTGAGTCCGCAGCGGGGGACCACAATGAGCAGTTCTTC
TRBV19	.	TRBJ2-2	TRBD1	CASSIWTGSTGELFF	TGTGCCAGTAGTATTTGGACAGGGTCCACCGGGGAGCTGTTTTTT
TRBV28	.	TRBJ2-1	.	CASSFPTSGPGGDEQFF	TGTGCCAGCAGTTTTCCTACCAGCGGACCCGGAGGCGATGAGCAGTTCTTC
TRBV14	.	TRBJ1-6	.	CASSQDVGSGSPLHF	TGTGCCAGCAGCCAAGATGTAGGGAGCGGCTCACCCCTCCACTTT
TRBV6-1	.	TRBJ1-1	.	CAAGGTEAFF	TGTGCCGCCGGCGGGACTGAAGCTTTCTTT
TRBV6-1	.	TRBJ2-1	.	CASSLYGGLIYNEQFF	TGTGCCAGCAGTCTCTATGGCGGACTCATCTACAATGAGCAGTTCTTC
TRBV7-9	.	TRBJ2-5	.	CASSHGSATEYQETQYF	TGTGCCAGCAGCCACGGTAGCGCAACCGAGTACCAAGAGACCCAGTACTTC
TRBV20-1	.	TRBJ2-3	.	CSARLLLSSTDTQYF	TGCAGTGCTAGATTACTTCTTTCTAGCACAGATACGCAGTATTTT
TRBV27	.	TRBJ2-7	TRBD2	CASSRGGEPYNREQYF	TGTGCCAGCAGTCGCGGGGGGGAGCCTTATAACCGCGAGCAGTACTTC
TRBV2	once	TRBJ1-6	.	CASSDLIYNSPLHF	TGTGCCAGCAGTGACCTCATCTATAATTCACCCCTCCACTTT
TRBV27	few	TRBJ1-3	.	CASGGDGNTIYF	TGTGCCAGCGGGGGCGATGGAAACACCATATATTTT
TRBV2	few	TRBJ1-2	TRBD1	CASSERGTGAIYGYTF	TGTGCCAGCAGTGAAAGGGGGACAGGTGCCATCTATGGCTACACCTTC
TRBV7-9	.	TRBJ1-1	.	CASSLATASNTEAFF	TGTGCCAGCAGCTTAGCGACAGCCTCGAACACTGAAGCTTTCTTT
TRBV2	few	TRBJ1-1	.	CASSEARTVFPPEAFF	TGTGCCAGCAGTGAAGCCCGGACAGTGTTCCCCCCTGAAGCTTTCTTT
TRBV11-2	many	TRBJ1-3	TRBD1	CACRQGGNTIYF	TGTGCCTGCCGACAGGGTGGAAACACCATATATTTT
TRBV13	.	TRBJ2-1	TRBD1	CASSLGQRPNNEQFF	TGTGCCAGCAGCTTGGGACAGCGGCCGAACAATGAGCAGTTCTTC
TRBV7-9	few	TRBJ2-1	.	CASSSDGSFNEQFF	TGTGCCAGCAGCTCCGACGGGTCTTTCAATGAGCAGTTCTTC
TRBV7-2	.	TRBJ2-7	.	CASNSRTLAEQYF	TGTGCCAGCAACTCAAGGACGTTGGCCGAGCAGTACTTC
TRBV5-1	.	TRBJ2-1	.	CASSFPMREQFF	TGCGCCAGCAGCTTTCCGATGAGAGAACAGTTCTTC
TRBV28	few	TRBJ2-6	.	CASSLLYGVSSGANVLTF	TGTGCCAGCAGTTTATTATATGGGGTGAGCTCTGGGGCCAACGTCCTGACTTTC
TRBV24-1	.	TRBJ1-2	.	CATSDDGRNYGYTF	TGTGCCACCAGTGATGACGGACGGAACTATGGCTACACCTTC
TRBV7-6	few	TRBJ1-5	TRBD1	CASSLEEGAYQPQHF	TGTGCCAGCAGCTTAGAAGAGGGGGCATATCAGCCCCAGCATTTT
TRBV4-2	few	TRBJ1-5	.	CASSQDWGAPQPQHF	TGTGCCAGCAGCCAAGATTGGGGGGCACCCCAGCCCCAGCATTTT
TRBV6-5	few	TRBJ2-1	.	CASSYFGPLNEQFF	TGTGCCAGCAGTTACTTTGGACCGCTCAATGAGCAGTTCTTC